This TCR beta chain was sequenced in a study of cytomegalovirus exposure and HLA in healthy donors. Germline V gene data show CDR1 as SNHLY and CDR2 as FYNNEI. The V gene end was trimmed by 4 bases and the J gene end by 0 bases; junction bases not matched to a gene: 1. The CDR3 is 14 amino acids. TCRdb keeps only in-frame clones here, not all; method: immunoSEQ multiplex PCR. This table holds hundreds of thousands of clones, around nine tenths found once. V and J are TRBV2 and TRBJ2-3; 7 bases are shared with TRBD1. The sequence was collected from a young woman in good health and CMV-seropositive. The specimen sequenced was PBMCs. This chain's CDR3 is CASSADRSTDTQYF. The CDR3 DNA sequence: TGTGCCAGCAGTGCGGACAGGAGCACAGATACGCAGTATTTT.